What follows are 2 T cell receptor beta chains derived from one specimen sequenced in a study of T cell responses to AZD1222 COVID-19 vaccine (dated by TCRdb to about 2021). In light of the paper, this sample's time point label describes: baseline before first vaccination. Preparation of the library involved the immunoSEQ multiplex PCR assay. TCRdb provides this immuneACCESS table in a form limited to in-frame rearrangements. Some clones are lacking; in checked studies, under half of them reflect an unresolved V gene, and why the rest are absent is not known. Within this sample are 130,000 or so clones, with about 89% of them counted one time only. In total, the top ten clones hold about 6% of the sample. This specimen was peripheral blood, taken on day 0 of AZD1222 vaccination. Receptors originate from an adult in good health.

The chain has TRBV6-5 and TRBJ1-1; D gene unclear. CDR1 is MNHEY, CDR2 SVGAGI, per germline. The CDR3 loop spans 15 amino acids. The germline V and J ends were trimmed by 6 bases and 3 bases, with 17 bases remaining between them. CDR3 amino acids: CASRARHSSHTEAFF. Written as DNA, the CDR3 is TGTGCCAGCAGAGCCCGCCATTCGAGTCACACTGAAGCTTTCTTT.

CDR3 protein: CASSVIGGTEAFF. CDR3 sequence (DNA): TGTGCCAGCAGCGTAATAGGGGGGACTGAAGCTTTCTTT. The genes are TRBV9 and TRBJ1-1; D perhaps matches TRBD1 (6 bases). Germline V lookup: CDR1 SGDLS, CDR2 YYNGEE. The CDR3 has 13 amino acids. V lost 1 base and J lost 5, with 9 bases in between. Full variable domain (missing parts from reference TRBV9 and TRBJ1-1): DSGVTQTPKHLITATGQRVTLRCSPRSGDLSVYWYQQSLDQGLQFLIQYYNGEERAKGNILERFSAQQFPDLHSELNLSSLELGDSALYFCASSVIGGTEAFFGQGTRLTVV.